What follows describes a single T cell receptor beta chain. What it binds is not known. The record originates from a study of post-analysis software for immune sequencing data. Study at large: Both relapsing-remitting and secondary progressive multiple sclerosis featured among the disease courses, as did progressive-relapsing multiple sclerosis.

Germline CDR1 is MNHEY and CDR2 is SVGEGT. V lost 5 bases and J lost 0; bases outside the gene matches: 9. This CDR3 is built from 16 residues. Unique molecular identifiers were built into the TCR beta cDNA libraries. Once 1 to 10 million T cells were used, about 490,000 cDNA molecules resulted. TCRdb re-called the PCR reads with MiXCR, one entry per CDR3 protein. The sample yields hundreds of thousands of distinct CDR3 sequences, approximately 30% seen once. Study observations and caveats: With TRBV5-6, TRBV5-1 and TRBV20-1 included, 5 or 6 TRBV segments were more frequent in patients than in controls. Controls' normalized Chao1 diversity significantly exceeded that of multiple sclerosis patients.

Input material: blood. This rearrangement joins TRBV6-2 or TRBV6-3 to TRBJ1-1; 7 nucleotides align to TRBD1. The receptor was isolated from a girl aged 10-17 years with multiple sclerosis. The CDR3 protein is CASSDDRARVNTEAFF. As DNA, the CDR3 is TGTGCCAGCAGTGACGACAGGGCTCGGGTGAACACTGAAGCTTTCTTT.